A single sample gave rise to the 3 T cell receptor beta chains below, sequenced in a study of prognosis after radiotherapy for stage I lung cancer. TCR beta CDR3 amplification from genomic DNA was performed by two-round multiplex PCR. Specific primers for each TRBV and TRBJ gene were what first-round PCR used. MiXCR was run by TCRdb on the multiplex PCR reads, yielding one entry per CDR3 protein. The data show approximately 22,000 distinct CDR3 sequences, approximately 43% seen once. Sequencing was performed on PBMCs, taken before or after stereotactic body radiation therapy (not recorded which). These receptors all come from a donor at least 50 years old with non-small cell lung cancer.

By share, this clonotype ranks as medium-sized. V is TRBV11-2 and J is TRBJ1-2, with 9 bases matching TRBD1. CDR3 length: 14 amino acids. Germline assignment: CDR1 SGHAT and CDR2 FQNNGV. V gave up 3 bases and J gave up 4 bases; unmatched junction bases: 3. CDR3 coding DNA: TGTGCCAGCAGCTTGGGACAGGGTAGCTATGGCTACACCTTC. Translating gives CASSLGQGSYGYTF.

In regard to this clonotype: This may be a read error, as it is one base from a much larger clone. The chain carries TRBV5-5 and TRBJ2-7, with 12 bases matching TRBD1. The CDR3 spans 15 residues. Germline-derived CDR1 and CDR2 are SGHKS and YYEKEE (reference sequence). Trimming at V came to 6 bases and at J to 7 bases, leaving 11 bases not matched to a gene. CDR3: CASIFSGTGGREQYF. The CDR3 region has the DNA TGTGCCAGCATCTTTTCCGGGACAGGGGGCCGGGAGCAGTACTTC.

This sequence joins TRBV6-4 and TRBJ2-1; a weak D match, TRBD2 (6 bases). V was cut by 5 bases and J by 10 bases, with 12 bases left in between. The germline gives CDR1 MRHNA, CDR2 SNTAGT. This CDR3 contains 12 residues. The CDR3 bases are TGTGCCAGCAGTTACCGGCGGGGCGAGCAGTTCTTC. This codes for CASSYRRGEQFF.